The rows below give T cell receptor beta chains drawn from one sample of a study of cytomegalovirus exposure and HLA in healthy donors. Sequencing was performed with immunoSEQ multiplex PCR; in TCRdb, only in-frame clones are kept and a portion is missing. Here the sample spans about 120,000 clones, about 16% being singletons. Input material: PBMCs. All receptors derive from a woman in her late teens or twenties in good health and CMV-seronegative. Both conserved end residues are part of each CDR3.

>TRBJ2-7|TRBV9
CASSVGGSPYEQYF
>TRBJ1-2|TRBV6-5
CASSSDRGDYGYTF
>TRBJ2-1|TRBV10-1
CASSAGDYNEQFF
>TRBJ2-4|TRBV28
CASSRTGSLTKNIQYF
>TRBJ2-7|TRBV9
CASSVAGGPYEQYF
>TRBJ2-2|TRBV9
CASSGANTGELFF
>TRBJ2-1|TRBV9
CASSVELAGNYNEQFF
>TRBJ2-4|TRBV28
CASSLVGGAVLRNIQYF
>TRBJ2-7|TRBV6-6
CASSPQGGNYEQYF
>TRBJ2-7|TRBV5-1
CASSGRSGGSYEQYF
>TRBJ1-3|TRBV7-9
CASSPGGPGNTIYF
>TRBJ2-5|TRBV7-4
CASSSLRLADKGETQYF
>TRBJ2-5|TRBV5-6
CASSLGTGNRWGAETQYF
>TRBJ1-1|TRBV7-9
CASSLGRNTEAFF
>TRBJ2-7|TRBV6-1
CATILVGAGSYEQYF
>TRBJ1-5|TRBV15
CATSRAQGHQPQHF
>TRBJ2-7|TRBV5-4
CASSLGLADEQYF
>TRBJ1-1|TRBV7-3
CASSLQQNTEAFF
>TRBJ2-5|TRBV11-2
CASAAERGKETQYF
>TRBJ2-7|TRBV9
CASSTSRAGLHTGEQYF
>TRBJ2-7|TRBV27
CASSFKGQGWRSYEQYF
>TRBJ2-7|TRBV5-1
CASSSDGLTAVYEQYF
>TRBJ1-3|TRBV9
CASSPPGESGNTIYF
>TRBJ2-2|TRBV6-6
CATNLDRAGGLFF
>TRBJ2-7|TRBV27
CASRDNSGSSYEQYF
>TRBJ2-7|TRBV27
CASSLGLAGYAYEQYF
>TRBJ1-2|TRBV6-5
CASSTTGVGGYTF
>TRBJ1-2|TRBV5-1
CASSTGQGHGYTF
>TRBJ1-2|TRBV5-1
CASSFEGAVYGYTF
>TRBJ2-2|TRBV6-4
CASSDSPDLNTGELFF
>TRBJ2-2|TRBV2
CASSDQGPNTGELFF
>TRBJ2-7|TRBV28
CASSSYRGQNEQYF
>TRBJ2-3|TRBV5-6
CASSSGGQRLGDTQYF
>TRBJ2-5|TRBV5-1
CASSLAQQETQYF
>TRBJ1-5|TRBV27
CASSFGRGGQPQHF
>TRBJ2-1|TRBV6-1
CASSEAASPYNEQFF
>TRBJ2-7|TRBV28
CASRPGGTSYEQYF